This entry describes one T cell receptor (beta chain). The target antigen is unknown. These data belong to a study of shared clonotypes between healthy human individuals. Study outcomes and limitations: Four donors showed sharing of roughly 5% of naive CD4 clonotypes. Non-shared clonotypes showed lower generation probabilities than clonotypes common to all four donors.

The CDR3 sequence is 14 residues long. The germline gives CDR1 SGHTA, CDR2 FQGTGA. J was trimmed by 3 bases and V by 5 bases; bases with no gene match: 6. When replicate PCRs were run on sorted subsets, they used around 200 ng DNA, roughly 30,000 T cell genomes. Assay: immunoSEQ multiplex PCR; the TCRdb copy retains only in-frame clones and omits some. The table includes roughly 2.6 million clones, 90% to 95% detected once. Specimen: naive CD4+ T cells sorted from blood. Described subset: CD45RA+ positively selected. This chain connects TRBV7-3 to TRBJ1-2, with 7 bases aligning to TRBD1. This TCR was recovered from a man between 18 and 29 years old in good health. CDR3 DNA sequence: TGTGCCAGCAGCCCAGCGGGACAGCACTATGGCTACACCTTC. Translating gives CASSPAGQHYGYTF.